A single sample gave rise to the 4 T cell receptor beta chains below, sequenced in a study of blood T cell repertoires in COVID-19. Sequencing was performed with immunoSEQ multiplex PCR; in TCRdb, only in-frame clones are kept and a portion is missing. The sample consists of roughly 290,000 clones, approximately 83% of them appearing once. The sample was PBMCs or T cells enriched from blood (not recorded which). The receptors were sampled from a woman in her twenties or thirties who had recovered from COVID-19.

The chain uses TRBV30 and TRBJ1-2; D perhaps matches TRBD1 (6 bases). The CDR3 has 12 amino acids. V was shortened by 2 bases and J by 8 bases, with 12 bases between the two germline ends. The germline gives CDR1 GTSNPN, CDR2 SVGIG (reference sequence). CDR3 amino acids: CAWSTGSYGYTF. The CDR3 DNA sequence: TGTGCCTGGAGTACAGGGAGCTACGGCTACACCTTC.

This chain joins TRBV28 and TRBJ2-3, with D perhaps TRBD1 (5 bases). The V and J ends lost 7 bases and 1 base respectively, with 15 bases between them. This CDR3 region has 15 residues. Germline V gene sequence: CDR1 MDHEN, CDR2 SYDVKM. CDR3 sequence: CASTRAGWGTDTQYF. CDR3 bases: TGTGCCAGCACCCGGGCAGGGTGGGGCACAGATACGCAGTATTTT.

This chain's CDR3 is CASSQQSDRVGNTIYF. The CDR3 bases are TGTGCCAGCAGCCAGCAGTCCGACAGGGTTGGAAACACCATATATTTT. The V call is TRBV14, the J call TRBJ1-3, with 7 bases matching TRBD1. V was clipped by 3 bases and J by 3 bases; unmatched bases: 8. The CDR3 has 16 residues. Germline loops: CDR1 SGHDN, CDR2 FVKESK.

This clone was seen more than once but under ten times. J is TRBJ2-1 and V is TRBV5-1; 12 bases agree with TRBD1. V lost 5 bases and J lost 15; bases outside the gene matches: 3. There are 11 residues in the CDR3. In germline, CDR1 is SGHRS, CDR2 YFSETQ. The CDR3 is CASSGTGGLFF. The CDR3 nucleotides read TGCGCCAGCAGTGGGACAGGGGGCCTGTTCTTC.